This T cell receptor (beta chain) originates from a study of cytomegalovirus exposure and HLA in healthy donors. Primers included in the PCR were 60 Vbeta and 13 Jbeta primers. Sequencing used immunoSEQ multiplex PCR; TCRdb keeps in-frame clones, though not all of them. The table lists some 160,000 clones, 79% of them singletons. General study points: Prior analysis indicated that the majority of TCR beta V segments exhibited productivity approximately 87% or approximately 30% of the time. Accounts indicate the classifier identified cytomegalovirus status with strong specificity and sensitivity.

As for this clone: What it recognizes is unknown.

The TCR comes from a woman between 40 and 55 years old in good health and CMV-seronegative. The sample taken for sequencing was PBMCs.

The CDR3: CVARRSSYNEQFF. Written as DNA, the CDR3 is TGTGTCGCGAGGAGAAGCTCCTACAATGAGCAGTTCTTC. V is TRBV27 and J is TRBJ2-1, with D hard to call. This CDR3 spans 13 amino acids. CDR1 is MNHEY, CDR2 SMNVEV, per germline (reference sequence).